This T cell receptor (beta chain) was identified in a study of T cell changes during pregnancy in multiple sclerosis. This CDR3 comprises 15 residues. V lost 5 bases, J lost 2 bases, and 16 bases lay in between. CDR1 is LGHNA, CDR2 YSLEER, per germline. Here immunoSEQ multiplex PCR was the method, and the copy in TCRdb shows in-frame clones only, minus some. Here the sample spans about 93,000 clones, 85% to 95% being singletons. V is TRBV4-3 and J is TRBJ2-7, with D hard to call. Sequenced material: peripheral blood, taken after pregnancy. The receptor comes from a female donor with multiple sclerosis, enrolled in a pregnancy study. CDR3 in DNA: TGCGCCAGCAGCTCCCTCTCCGGGTGGCCCTACGAGCAGTACTTC. It specifies CASSSLSGWPYEQYF.